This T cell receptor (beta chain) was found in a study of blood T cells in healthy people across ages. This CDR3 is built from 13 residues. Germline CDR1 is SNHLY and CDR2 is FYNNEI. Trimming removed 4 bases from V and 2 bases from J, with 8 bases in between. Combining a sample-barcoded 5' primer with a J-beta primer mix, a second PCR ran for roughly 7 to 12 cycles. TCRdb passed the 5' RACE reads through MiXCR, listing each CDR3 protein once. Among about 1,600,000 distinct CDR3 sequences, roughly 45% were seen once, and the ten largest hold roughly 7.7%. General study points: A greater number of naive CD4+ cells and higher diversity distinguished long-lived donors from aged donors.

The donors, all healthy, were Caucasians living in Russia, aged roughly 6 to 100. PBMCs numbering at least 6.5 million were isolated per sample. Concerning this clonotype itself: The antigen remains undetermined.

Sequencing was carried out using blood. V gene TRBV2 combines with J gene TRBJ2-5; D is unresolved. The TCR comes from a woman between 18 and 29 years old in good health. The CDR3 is CASSVRPQETQYF. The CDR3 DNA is TGTGCCAGCAGTGTTAGACCACAAGAGACCCAGTACTTC.